This TCR beta chain stems from a study of blood T cell repertoires in COVID-19. The germline V gene has CDR1 SNHLY and CDR2 FYNNEI. The J segment lost 7 bases and the V segment lost 10 bases, leaving 10 bases of the junction unmatched. CDR3 length: 13 residues. Sequencing was performed with immunoSEQ multiplex PCR; in TCRdb, only in-frame clones are kept and a portion is missing. The sample has 210,000 or so clones; about 84% are singletons. The receptor was derived from a woman between 40 and 55 years old with acute COVID-19. The chain employs TRBV2 and TRBJ2-7; TRBD1 matches at 10 bases. Sequencing was done on a sample of PBMCs or T cells enriched from blood (not recorded which). The CDR3 reads CATRQGASGEQYF. The CDR3 coding sequence is TGTGCCACCCGACAGGGGGCCTCTGGAGAGCAGTACTTC.